These T cell receptor beta chains were read from a single sample in a study of OX40 agonist ivuxolimab in advanced cancers. Produced via immunoSEQ multiplex PCR; TCRdb's table is partial and in-frame only. The sample contains around 75,000 clones, around 92% of which appear only once. The sample here was CD4+ or CD8+ T cells sorted from blood, taken in a trial of the OX40 agonist ivuxolimab. The receptors stem from an adult with an advanced solid tumor such as melanoma, head and neck, liver or kidney cancer. CDR3s include the opening cysteine and the closing phenylalanine or tryptophan. The D gene is left open where the match is weak. The size of a clone is reported for some rows only, either as once, few or many, or as a class for expanded clones.

v_gene: TRBV30
j_gene: TRBJ1-5
d_gene: -
abundance: once
CDR3nt: TGTGCCTGGAACGGGCCGGATAGCAATCAGCCCCAGCATTTT
CDR3aa: CAWNGPDSNQPQHF

v_gene: TRBV19
j_gene: TRBJ2-3
d_gene: -
abundance: -
CDR3nt: TGTGCCAGTAGTTCGCCCCGGGACAAGACGACAGATACGCAGTATTTT
CDR3aa: CASSSPRDKTTDTQYF

v_gene: TRBV19
j_gene: TRBJ1-5
d_gene: -
abundance: -
CDR3nt: TGTGCCAGTGGAGAGGGGTCGGGTTTTGGTCAGCCCCAGCATTTT
CDR3aa: CASGEGSGFGQPQHF

v_gene: TRBV2
j_gene: TRBJ2-7
d_gene: TRBD1
abundance: -
CDR3nt: TGTGCCAGTGGGACAGGGGGTAGGTCGTCTTACGAGCAGTACTTC
CDR3aa: CASGTGGRSSYEQYF

v_gene: TRBV6-1
j_gene: TRBJ1-1
d_gene: -
abundance: -
CDR3nt: TGTGCCAGCAGTGAAGCGCTTCGGACCGGGGGGAACACTGAAGCTTTCTTT
CDR3aa: CASSEALRTGGNTEAFF

v_gene: TRBV5-4
j_gene: TRBJ2-1
d_gene: -
abundance: once
CDR3nt: TGTGCCAGCAGCTCACCGGGGGCCTACAATGAGCAGTTCTTC
CDR3aa: CASSSPGAYNEQFF

v_gene: TRBV27
j_gene: TRBJ1-4
d_gene: -
abundance: -
CDR3nt: TGTGCCAGCAGCGTTGGGCGGCCCGGGGGACCTAATGAAAAACTGTTTTTT
CDR3aa: CASSVGRPGGPNEKLFF

v_gene: TRBV5-6
j_gene: TRBJ2-7
d_gene: -
abundance: -
CDR3nt: TGTGCCAGCAGCCCGAGAGACATCTACGAGCAGTACTTC
CDR3aa: CASSPRDIYEQYF

v_gene: TRBV10-3
j_gene: TRBJ2-7
d_gene: -
abundance: -
CDR3nt: TGTGCCATCAGTGAGTCTAGCCCCGAGCAGTACTTC
CDR3aa: CAISESSPEQYF

v_gene: TRBV29-1
j_gene: TRBJ2-1
d_gene: -
abundance: -
CDR3nt: TGCAGCGTCGCCCAGGGGAGTAAGAATGAGCAGTTCTTC
CDR3aa: CSVAQGSKNEQFF

v_gene: TRBV4-2
j_gene: TRBJ2-2
d_gene: -
abundance: -
CDR3nt: TGTGCCAGCAGCCAAGATCCGTCGGTGAACACCGGGGAGCTGTTTTTT
CDR3aa: CASSQDPSVNTGELFF

v_gene: TRBV13
j_gene: TRBJ1-1
d_gene: TRBD1
abundance: -
CDR3nt: TGTGCCAGCACCTCAGGGGGCAGAATGAACACTGAAGCTTTCTTT
CDR3aa: CASTSGGRMNTEAFF

v_gene: TRBV2
j_gene: TRBJ1-3
d_gene: TRBD1
abundance: -
CDR3nt: TGTGCCAGCAGCCGGGACAGGGGTGCCGGAAACACCATATATTTT
CDR3aa: CASSRDRGAGNTIYF

v_gene: TRBV5-1
j_gene: TRBJ2-5
d_gene: TRBD2
abundance: -
CDR3nt: TGCGCCAGCAGCATAGTCTCGACTAGCGGGAATGAGCAGTACTTC
CDR3aa: CASSIVSTSGNEQYF

v_gene: TRBV28
j_gene: TRBJ1-4
d_gene: -
abundance: -
CDR3nt: TGTGCCAGCAGTTTCCCAGAACCAACTAATGAAAAACTGTTTTTT
CDR3aa: CASSFPEPTNEKLFF

v_gene: TRBV10-3
j_gene: TRBJ1-2
d_gene: -
abundance: -
CDR3nt: TGTGCCCTCTCGAAGTCCAGTTCCAACGACTATGGCTACACCTTC
CDR3aa: CALSKSSSNDYGYTF

v_gene: TRBV5-1
j_gene: TRBJ2-5
d_gene: -
abundance: -
CDR3nt: TGCGCCAGCAGCCGGACAGGGAGGGAAGAGACCCAGTACTTC
CDR3aa: CASSRTGREETQYF

v_gene: TRBV10-3
j_gene: TRBJ2-7
d_gene: -
abundance: -
CDR3nt: TGTGCCATCAGTGAGTCGACGGTTGGGACCCCCCTCTACGAGCAGTACTTC
CDR3aa: CAISESTVGTPLYEQYF

v_gene: TRBV7-9
j_gene: TRBJ2-2
d_gene: -
abundance: -
CDR3nt: TGTGCCAGCAGCTCACAGGGAGGGACCGGGGAGCTGTTTTTT
CDR3aa: CASSSQGGTGELFF

v_gene: TRBV5-1
j_gene: TRBJ1-2
d_gene: -
abundance: few
CDR3nt: TGCGCCAGCAGCTTAGCACAGGGAGGTGGCTACACCTTC
CDR3aa: CASSLAQGGGYTF

v_gene: TRBV30
j_gene: TRBJ2-1
d_gene: TRBD2
abundance: -
CDR3nt: TGTGCCTGGAGTCTGATCCCGGGACTAGCGATCTATGAGCAGTTCTTC
CDR3aa: CAWSLIPGLAIYEQFF

v_gene: TRBV28
j_gene: TRBJ1-1
d_gene: -
abundance: -
CDR3nt: TGTGCCAGCAGTCTCTATGCGTACAGGGATAGGGACACTGAAGCTTTCTTT
CDR3aa: CASSLYAYRDRDTEAFF

v_gene: TRBV5-1
j_gene: TRBJ1-3
d_gene: -
abundance: -
CDR3nt: TGCGCCAGCAGCTCCTCAGGGGCAGGAAACACCATATATTTT
CDR3aa: CASSSSGAGNTIYF

v_gene: TRBV7-9
j_gene: TRBJ2-1
d_gene: TRBD2
abundance: once
CDR3nt: TGTGCCAGCAGCGAGGGACTAGCGGGAGGGCCGCACAATGAGCAGTTCTTC
CDR3aa: CASSEGLAGGPHNEQFF

v_gene: TRBV27
j_gene: TRBJ1-2
d_gene: -
abundance: few
CDR3nt: TGTGCCAGCAGTGCCAATAACTATGGCTACACCTTC
CDR3aa: CASSANNYGYTF

v_gene: TRBV7-2
j_gene: TRBJ1-2
d_gene: TRBD1
abundance: -
CDR3nt: TGTGCCAGCAGCTTAGCCAGGGGGAATGGCTACACCTTC
CDR3aa: CASSLARGNGYTF

v_gene: TRBV11-3
j_gene: TRBJ2-2
d_gene: -
abundance: -
CDR3nt: TGTGCCAGCGCCGGGCAAGGCCCGAACACCGGGGAGCTGTTTTTT
CDR3aa: CASAGQGPNTGELFF

v_gene: TRBV14
j_gene: TRBJ2-1
d_gene: TRBD2
abundance: -
CDR3nt: TGTGCCAGCAGCCAAGATGGGTGGCTAGCGGGGAAAAATGAGCAGTTCTTC
CDR3aa: CASSQDGWLAGKNEQFF

v_gene: TRBV7-2
j_gene: TRBJ2-7
d_gene: -
abundance: -
CDR3nt: TGTGCCAGCAGCCCGAACGTCTACGGGCGGGACGAGCAGTACTTC
CDR3aa: CASSPNVYGRDEQYF

v_gene: TRBV2
j_gene: TRBJ1-1
d_gene: -
abundance: -
CDR3nt: TGTGCCAGCAGTTACGAGGCTGAAGCTTTCTTT
CDR3aa: CASSYEAEAFF

v_gene: TRBV7-9
j_gene: TRBJ2-3
d_gene: TRBD2
abundance: -
CDR3nt: TGTGCCAGCAACCTGGCTAGCGGAAACACAGATACGCAGTATTTT
CDR3aa: CASNLASGNTDTQYF

v_gene: TRBV7-8
j_gene: TRBJ2-5
d_gene: -
abundance: -
CDR3nt: TGTGCCAGCAGCTTAGTCGGGGGAGGGGGAGGAGAGACCCAGTACTTC
CDR3aa: CASSLVGGGGGETQYF

v_gene: TRBV6-5
j_gene: TRBJ1-2
d_gene: -
abundance: -
CDR3nt: TGTGCCAGCAGGCAAGACATCCTCTCCACCTATGGCTACACCTTC
CDR3aa: CASRQDILSTYGYTF

v_gene: TRBV29-1
j_gene: TRBJ2-7
d_gene: -
abundance: -
CDR3nt: TGCTGCGCGGCCACTACCACCTACGAGCAGTACTTC
CDR3aa: CCAATTTYEQYF

v_gene: TRBV5-1
j_gene: TRBJ2-1
d_gene: -
abundance: once
CDR3nt: TGCGCCAGCAGCTTTCCGGACGGTGAGCAGTTCTTC
CDR3aa: CASSFPDGEQFF

v_gene: TRBV30
j_gene: TRBJ1-4
d_gene: -
abundance: once
CDR3nt: TGTGCCTGGGGACGTGAAAAACTGTTTTTT
CDR3aa: CAWGREKLFF

v_gene: TRBV5-1
j_gene: TRBJ2-7
d_gene: TRBD1
abundance: once
CDR3nt: TGCGCCAGCAGCCCCGGACAGGGGTCCTACGAGCAGTACTTC
CDR3aa: CASSPGQGSYEQYF

v_gene: TRBV5-1
j_gene: TRBJ2-5
d_gene: TRBD2
abundance: -
CDR3nt: TGCGCCAGCAGCTTGGCCGTTGGGGGAGGGGCAGAGACCCAGTACTTC
CDR3aa: CASSLAVGGGAETQYF

v_gene: TRBV7-9
j_gene: TRBJ1-4
d_gene: -
abundance: -
CDR3nt: TGTGCCAGCAGCCCCCGCGGGGCAACTAATGAAAAACTGTTTTTT
CDR3aa: CASSPRGATNEKLFF

v_gene: TRBV28
j_gene: TRBJ2-7
d_gene: -
abundance: -
CDR3nt: TGTGCCAGCAGGGACCTCGGTGCCGAGCAGTACTTC
CDR3aa: CASRDLGAEQYF

v_gene: TRBV30
j_gene: TRBJ1-5
d_gene: TRBD1
abundance: -
CDR3nt: TGTGCCTGCCAAGCAGGGACAGGGCATAGCAATCAGCCCCAGCATTTT
CDR3aa: CACQAGTGHSNQPQHF

v_gene: TRBV11-1
j_gene: TRBJ2-3
d_gene: TRBD2
abundance: once
CDR3nt: TGTGCCAGCAGCTCCGTAGCGGGAGTGGCAGATACGCAGTATTTT
CDR3aa: CASSSVAGVADTQYF

v_gene: TRBV5-1
j_gene: TRBJ2-5
d_gene: TRBD1
abundance: -
CDR3nt: TGCGCCAGCAGCGTGACCGGGACAGGGGAAGAGACCCAGTACTTC
CDR3aa: CASSVTGTGEETQYF

v_gene: TRBV6-4
j_gene: TRBJ1-5
d_gene: -
abundance: -
CDR3nt: TGTGCCAGCAGGGGTGGAGTAAGCAATCAGCCCCAGCATTTT
CDR3aa: CASRGGVSNQPQHF

v_gene: TRBV7-2
j_gene: TRBJ2-1
d_gene: -
abundance: once
CDR3nt: TGTGCCAGCAGCTCTTCAACCAGCCTCCGATCCAGCTCCTACAATGAGCAGTTCTTC
CDR3aa: CASSSSTSLRSSSYNEQFF

v_gene: TRBV11-1
j_gene: TRBJ2-1
d_gene: -
abundance: -
CDR3nt: TGTGCCAGCAGCCCCCAGCTAGCGCTACGGAGCCCCGATGAGCAGTTCTTC
CDR3aa: CASSPQLALRSPDEQFF

v_gene: TRBV6-1
j_gene: TRBJ1-5
d_gene: -
abundance: -
CDR3nt: TGTGCCAGCAGTGAAGCGGGGGGTAAGAGGCATAGGCTACAGCCCCAGCATTTT
CDR3aa: CASSEAGGKRHRLQPQHF